Below, 12 T cell receptor beta chains from the same sample are listed, as sequenced in a study of T cells after posttransplantation cyclophosphamide. Profiled with immunoSEQ multiplex PCR; TCRdb holds only in-frame clones, not every one. This table holds tens of thousands of clones, around 73% found once. Input material: memory CD4+ T cells sorted from PBMCs. All receptors derive from a woman aged 55-69 years in good health, CMV-negative, and a related stem cell transplant donor.

V usage is TRBV28 and J usage is TRBJ1-1; 12 bases fit TRBD1. Trimming at V came to 1 base and at J to 4 bases, leaving 16 bases not matched to a gene. Germline assignment: CDR1 MDHEN and CDR2 SYDVKM. CDR3 length: 20 residues. CDR3 DNA: TGTGCCAGCAGTTTATCTAGCTTCTTTTGGGACAGGGGGCTGAGCACTGAAGCTTTCTTT. The encoded protein is CASSLSSFFWDRGLSTEAFF.

This chain joins TRBV9 and TRBJ1-2; 7 bases are shared with TRBD1. CDR3 length equals 13 residues. In germline, CDR1 is SGDLS, CDR2 YYNGEE. V lost 3 bases, J lost 7 bases, and 6 bases stayed unmatched. The CDR3 reads CASSADRDRGYTF. DNA for the CDR3: TGTGCCAGCAGCGCCGACAGGGATCGTGGCTACACCTTC.

The genes are TRBV28 and TRBJ2-3; 12 bases agree with TRBD2. There are 14 residues in the CDR3. Looked up from germline, CDR1 is MDHEN and CDR2 is SYDVKM. Trimming took 6 bases from V and 7 from J; bases not matched to a gene: 5. This chain's CDR3 is CASSLAGGRNTQYF. CDR3 sequence (DNA): TGTGCCAGCAGCCTAGCGGGGGGGCGAAATACGCAGTATTTT.

This clone appeared once. This chain uses TRBV29-1 with TRBJ2-2, with 8 bases matching TRBD1. CDR1 and CDR2 (germline): SQVTM, ANQGSEA. V was pared by 6 bases and J by 6 bases, with 0 bases of the junction left unmatched. This CDR3 spans 11 amino acids. CDR3 amino acids: CSVTGAGELFF. CDR3 coding DNA: TGCAGCGTGACAGGGGCCGGGGAGCTGTTTTTT.

The gene calls are TRBV9 and TRBJ2-3, with 14 nucleotides matching TRBD2. The CDR3 is 18 residues long. Trimming removed 3 bases from V and 4 bases from J; junction bases left unmatched: 10. Germline CDR1 SGDLS, CDR2 YYNGEE. The CDR3 is CASSAAKPGLAGADTQYF. CDR3 DNA: TGTGCCAGCAGCGCCGCAAAACCGGGACTAGCGGGAGCAGATACGCAGTATTTT.

The CDR3 loop is CASSKSGSPNTEAFF. CDR3 DNA sequence: TGTGCCAGCAGTAAGTCCGGGAGCCCGAACACTGAAGCTTTCTTT. The chain uses TRBV28 and TRBJ1-1, with D unclear. The CDR3 loop spans 15 amino acids. Germline V gene sequence: CDR1 MDHEN, CDR2 SYDVKM. Trimming removed 5 bases from V and 1 base from J, with 14 bases in between.

The genes are TRBV28 and TRBJ2-2, with TRBD1 matching 9 bases. Germline V CDR1 and CDR2: MDHEN, SYDVKM. The CDR3 consists of 16 residues. With V trimmed by 5 bases and J by 2 bases, 6 bases remained unmatched. CDR3 protein: CASSESGQGNTGELFF. DNA for the CDR3: TGTGCCAGCAGTGAATCGGGACAGGGCAACACCGGGGAGCTGTTTTTT.

V and J are TRBV18 and TRBJ1-5, with D maybe TRBD1 (5 bases). The CDR3 covers 15 residues. Germline V gene data show CDR1 as KGHSH and CDR2 as LQKENI. Trimming cost V 6 bases and J 1 base, with 13 bases left between them. DNA for the CDR3: TGTGCCAGCTCCCCCGGGGAGGGGAGCAATCAGCCCCAGCATTTT. Translation: CASSPGEGSNQPQHF.

The chain links TRBV7-6 to TRBJ2-5; 8 nucleotides line up with TRBD1. Gene TRBJ2-7 matches the end of the DNA better, so the J call may be wrong. Per the germline V gene, CDR1 is SGHVS and CDR2 is FNYEAQ. This CDR3 contains 14 residues. CDR3 protein: CASSPDRGSYEQYF. CDR3 nucleotides: TGTGCCAGCAGCCCCGACAGGGGATCCTACGAGCAGTACTTC.

The rearrangement uses TRBV2 and TRBJ2-1; D uncertain. Germline-derived CDR1 and CDR2 are SNHLY and FYNNEI. The CDR3 is 12 residues long. V was cut by 7 bases and J by 6 bases, with 10 bases left in between. DNA of the CDR3: TGTGCCAGCACCCTTGGCAGCAATGAGCAGTTCTTC. Amino acid sequence: CASTLGSNEQFF.

The chain couples TRBV5-8 to TRBJ2-2, with a weak D call TRBD1 (6 bases). Trimming took off 2 bases at V and 4 bases at J, with 15 bases between the two ends. The CDR3 runs to 16 residues. Germline CDR1 SGHTS, CDR2 YDEGEE. CDR3 amino acids: CASSFDTFRGTGELFF. The CDR3 bases are TGTGCCAGCAGCTTCGATACATTCAGGGGCACCGGGGAGCTGTTTTTT.

The table lists this clone with a few counts. The CDR3 nucleotides are TGTGCCAGCAGTTACCAGGGTGGCTACACCTTC. Its protein is CASSYQGGYTF. The chain uses TRBV6-5 and TRBJ1-2, with TRBD1 as a possible D gene (5 bases). Germline V lookup: CDR1 MNHEY, CDR2 SVGAGI. Between the trimmed V and J ends, which lost 2 bases and 7 bases, there was a span of 5 bases. The CDR3 contains 11 residues.